This paragraph reports one T cell receptor (beta chain). How the authors handled the data: Counts of nucleated cells, estimated from reference gene primer amplification, were obtained. Only in-frame clones appear in the TCRdb table, and some are missing; sequencing was by immunoSEQ multiplex PCR. V, J and clone size reflect that table, while D and trimming were determined from the DNA. The table includes more than 100,000 clones, 85% detected once. The sample belongs to a study of blood T cell repertoires in COVID-19. Study at large: Samples representing acute and convalescent COVID-19 were sourced from the United States, Italy and Spain. In each case, the material was cDNA or gDNA derived from T cells, B-cell-depleted T cells, or PBMCs.

Germline V gives CDR1 SGHRS, CDR2 YFSETQ. This CDR3 spans 16 amino acids. V was pared by 4 bases and J by 2 bases, with 9 bases of the junction left unmatched. Sequenced: peripheral blood. The TCR sequence derives from a man older than 75 with acute or convalescent COVID-19. The V call is TRBV5-1, the J call TRBJ1-2; 9 bases line up with TRBD1. The CDR3 loop reads CASSPGEGQGNYGYTF. The CDR3 nucleotides read TGCGCCAGCAGCCCCGGGGAGGGACAGGGAAACTATGGCTACACCTTC. The variable domain in full, completed from reference TRBV5-1 and TRBJ1-2, reads KAGVTQTPRYLIKTRGQQVTLSCSPISGHRSVSWYQQTPGQGLQFLFEYFSETQRNKGNFPGRFSGRQFSNSRSEMNVSTLELGDSALYLCASSPGEGQGNYGYTFGSGTRLTVV.